This TCR beta chain was found in a study of blood T cells in healthy people across ages. Donors were systemically healthy Caucasian individuals from Russia aged roughly 6 to 95 years. Sample-barcoded 5' priming and a J-beta primer mix drove a second PCR of about 6 to 12 cycles. TCRdb reprocessed the 5' RACE reads via MiXCR and lists one record per CDR3 protein. This repertoire shows hundreds of thousands of distinct CDR3 sequences, around two fifths found once; its top ten account for roughly 19%. The clonotype originates from a man aged 60 to 75 in good health. Sample: blood.

CDR3 coding DNA: TGTGCCAGCACGGGACAGGGGTCTTCCTACAATGAGCAGTTCTTC. Protein product: CASTGQGSSYNEQFF. The chain links TRBV28 to TRBJ2-1, with TRBD1 matching over 10 bases. Germline V lookup: CDR1 MDHEN, CDR2 SYDVKM. The CDR3 length is 15 residues. V was pared by 7 bases and J by 1 base, with 4 bases of the junction left unmatched. The full variable domain, in which reference TRBV28 and TRBJ2-1 provide the parts outside the CDR3, is DVKVTQSSRYLVKRTGEKVFLECVQDMDHENMFWYRQDPGLGLRLIYFSYDVKMKEKGDIPEGYSVSREKKERFSLILESASTNQTSMYLCASTGQGSSYNEQFFGPGTRLTVL.